The rows below give T cell receptor beta chains drawn from one sample of a study of blood T cells in healthy people across ages. A single record per CDR3 protein comes from TCRdb applying MiXCR to the 5' RACE reads. Here the sample spans about 630,000 distinct CDR3 sequences, around a fifth being singletons. Specimen: blood. The receptor source for this set is a man between 65 and 79 years old in good health. The CDR3 runs from the conserved cysteine through the conserved F or W. The order of the fields is clone size, V gene, D gene, J gene, CDR3 protein, CDR3 DNA. D genes are given only for firm matches. Clone size is not always given. Where it is, it says once, few, many or a class for expanded clones.

>NA|TRBV25-1|TRBD2|TRBJ2-5
CASSVGLANKQSF
TGTGCCAGCAGTGTCGGACTAGCAAATAAGCAGTCCTTC
>NA|TRBV28|TRBD2|TRBJ2-5
CASSPGGLADQETQYF
TGTGCCAGCAGCCCCGGGGGACTAGCGGATCAAGAGACCCAGTACTTC
>few|TRBV4-3|NA|TRBJ2-5
CASSQDLGAGETQYF
TGCGCCAGCAGCCAAGATCTAGGGGCCGGGGAGACCCAGTACTTC
>few|TRBV6-2/TRBV6-3|NA|TRBJ1-1
CASSFTVGTEAFF
TGTGCCAGCAGTTTTACAGTGGGCACTGAAGCTTTCTTT
>many|TRBV7-9|NA|TRBJ2-1
CASSSSSRSF
TGTGCCAGCAGCTCCTCCTCTAGATCCTTC
>few|TRBV5-1|TRBD1|TRBJ2-3
CASSFRTGEIGTDTQYF
TGCGCCAGCAGCTTTAGAACAGGGGAGATCGGCACAGATACGCAGTATTTT
>NA|TRBV11-2|NA|TRBJ2-1
CASSRTLDSYNEQFF
TGTGCCAGCAGCCGGACTTTAGACTCCTACAATGAGCAGTTCTTC
>few|TRBV12-3/TRBV12-4|NA|TRBJ2-3
CASMRASDTQYF
TGTGCCAGCATGAGGGCATCAGATACGCAGTATTTT
>few|TRBV2|TRBD2|TRBJ2-3
CASSDGREVDTQYF
TGTGCCAGCAGTGATGGGCGGGAGGTCGATACGCAGTATTTT
>NA|TRBV7-2|NA|TRBJ2-5
CASSLSVEQTQYF
TGTGCCAGCAGCTTATCGGTGGAACAGACCCAGTACTTC
>few|TRBV12-3/TRBV12-4|NA|TRBJ2-1
CASSFLVGRGNEQFF
TGTGCCAGCAGTTTCTTAGTGGGTAGAGGGAATGAGCAGTTCTTC